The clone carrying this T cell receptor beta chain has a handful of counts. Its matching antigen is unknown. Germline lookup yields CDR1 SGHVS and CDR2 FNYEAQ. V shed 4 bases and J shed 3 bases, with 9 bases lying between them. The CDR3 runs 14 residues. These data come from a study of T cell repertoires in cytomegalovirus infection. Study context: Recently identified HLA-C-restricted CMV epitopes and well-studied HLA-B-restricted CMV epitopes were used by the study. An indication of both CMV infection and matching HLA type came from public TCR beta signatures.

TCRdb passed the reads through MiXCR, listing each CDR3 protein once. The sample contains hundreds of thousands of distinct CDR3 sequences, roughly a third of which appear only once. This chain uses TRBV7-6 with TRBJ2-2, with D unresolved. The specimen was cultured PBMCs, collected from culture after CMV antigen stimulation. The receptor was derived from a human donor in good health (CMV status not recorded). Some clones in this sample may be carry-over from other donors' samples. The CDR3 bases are TGTGCCAGCAGCTCGGACGAGTACACCGGGGAGCTGTTTTTT. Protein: CASSSDEYTGELFF.